Listed here is a single T cell receptor beta chain. Trimming at V came to 5 bases and at J to 3 bases, leaving 5 bases not matched to a gene. The CDR3 covers 15 residues. Germline V CDR1 and CDR2: MDHEN, SYDVKM. This specimen belongs to a study of shared clonotypes between healthy human individuals. Naive CD8 isolation took CD45RO-negative cells positively selected for CCR7 and excluded terminally differentiated effector memory CD45RA+ cells. The method was immunoSEQ multiplex PCR; TCRdb's version includes in-frame clones alone and lacks a portion of them. The sample carries about 2.1 million clones, roughly 91% recorded once.

The specimen sequenced was naive CD8+ T cells from PBMCs. The source of this sequence is a man aged 18 to 35 in good health. Some clones in this sample may be carry-over from other donors' samples. The chain is built from TRBV28 and TRBJ1-5; 9 bases match TRBD1. CDR3 region: CASSATGGFNQPQHF. The CDR3 DNA sequence: TGTGCCAGCAGTGCGACAGGGGGGTTCAATCAGCCCCAGCATTTT.